Listed here are 27 T cell receptor beta chains from one sample, sequenced in a study of T cell changes during pregnancy in multiple sclerosis. Assay used: immunoSEQ multiplex PCR; TCRdb lists only in-frame clones, some missing. Counted here are roughly 23,000 clones, roughly 89% occurring once; the ten biggest clones make up more than 0.65%. The sample consisted of CD4+ T cells from peripheral blood mononuclear cells, taken in the third trimester of pregnancy. Every receptor here comes from a female donor in good health, enrolled as a control in a pregnancy study.

The J gene is TRBJ1-4, the V gene TRBV30; possibly TRBD1 for D (5 bases). Trimming shortened V by 0 bases and J by 6 bases, and 11 bases separated the two germline ends. The CDR3 consists of 14 residues. From germline, CDR1 is GTSNPN and CDR2 SVGIG (reference sequence). Here the CDR3 DNA reads TGTGCCTGGAGTGTAGCGGGGGGGGATGAAAAACTGTTTTTT. This codes for CAWSVAGGDEKLFF.

V is TRBV15 and J is TRBJ2-3; TRBD2 matches at 9 bases. Unmatched junction bases numbered 7, after V lost 0 bases and J lost 0 bases. CDR3 size: 18 residues. Per germline, CDR1 LNHNV and CDR2 YYDKDF (reference sequence). The CDR3 region is CATSRDVAGVTSTDTQYF. The CDR3 DNA sequence: TGTGCCACCAGCAGAGACGTAGCGGGGGTCACTAGCACAGATACGCAGTATTTT.

The chain uses TRBV7-2 and TRBJ1-1, with D maybe TRBD1 (5 bases). The CDR3 is 15 amino acids. Trimming took 7 bases from V and 8 from J, leaving 23 bases between them. CDR1 SGHTA and CDR2 FQGNSA come from the germline V gene. The CDR3 nucleotides are TGTGCCAGCACGAAGGAGGGACTGCTAGGAGCGGAAGCTTTCTTT. Protein product: CASTKEGLLGAEAFF.

This chain connects TRBV6-6 to TRBJ1-5, with TRBD1 matching over 9 bases. V shed 6 bases, J shed 6 bases, and the junction held 9 bases outside the gene matches. CDR1 and CDR2 (germline): MNHNY, SVGAGI (reference sequence). The CDR3 length is 15 residues. The DNA for the CDR3 is TGTGCCAGCAGACCCGGGACAGGGTACGTTCAGCCCCAGCATTTT. As protein: CASRPGTGYVQPQHF.

The chain is built from TRBV27 and TRBJ2-7; perhaps TRBD1 as D (7 bases). The V end lost 8 bases, the J end lost 4 bases, and 21 bases lay between the germline ends. The CDR3 loop spans 15 amino acids. The V gene's germline CDR1 is MNHEY and CDR2 SMNVEV (reference sequence). CDR3 loop: CASHKVRGDRYEQYF. CDR3 nucleotides: TGTGCCAGCCACAAGGTCAGGGGGGATAGGTACGAGCAGTACTTC.

The sample holds one count of this clone. The CDR3 DNA reads as TGTGCCAGCAGTCCGGGGACAGGGGGCATAGTCAATCAGCCCCAGCATTTT. This codes for CASSPGTGGIVNQPQHF. The rearrangement links TRBV28 to TRBJ1-5; 12 bases are shared with TRBD1. The CDR3 totals 17 residues. Germline CDR1 MDHEN, CDR2 SYDVKM. J gave up 3 bases and V 5 bases, and 8 bases lay outside the gene matches.

The gene calls are TRBV7-9 and TRBJ2-5, with 7 bases lining up with TRBD1. The J call may be in error: the DNA end matches TRBJ2-7 better. The CDR3 is 15 residues long. Germline CDR1 and CDR2: SEHNR and FQNEAQ (reference sequence). DNA of the CDR3: TGTGCCAGCAGCCCCACCTCCGGGACAGCTTACGAGCAGTACTTC. Its protein product is CASSPTSGTAYEQYF.

V usage is TRBV15 and J usage is TRBJ2-7, with a tentative D call TRBD2 (5 bases). With 1 base removed from V and 1 base from J, the gap between germline ends came to 5 bases. CDR1 and CDR2 from the germline V gene are LNHNV and YYDKDF (reference sequence). There are 13 residues in the CDR3. The CDR3 reads CATSRGTSYEQYF. CDR3 bases: TGTGCCACCAGCAGAGGGACTTCCTACGAGCAGTACTTC.

This clone has more than one count but fewer than ten. The rearrangement links TRBV10-2 to TRBJ2-3, with D possibly matching TRBD2 (6 bases). Per germline, CDR1 WSHSY and CDR2 SAAADI. The ends were cut back, 7 bases at V and 4 bases at J, with 18 bases in the middle. The CDR3 has 15 amino acids. The CDR3 is CASTPQGGYSDTQYF. As DNA, the CDR3 is TGCGCCAGCACCCCCCAGGGAGGATACTCAGATACGCAGTATTTT.

The J gene is TRBJ2-3, the V gene TRBV7-2; possible D gene TRBD2, 6 bases. The germline V gene has CDR1 SGHTA and CDR2 FQGNSA. V was shortened by 0 bases and J by 1 base, with 14 bases between the two germline ends. CDR3 length: 17 amino acids. The chain's CDR3 is CASSLARGGVGTDTQYF. The CDR3, as DNA: TGTGCCAGCAGCTTAGCGAGGGGCGGGGTGGGCACAGATACGCAGTATTTT.

Worth noting for this clone: The sample contains more than one DNA sequence encoding this CDR3. The chain uses TRBV7-2 and TRBJ2-7; 8 bases match TRBD1. Losses at the gene ends were 5 bases for V and 4 bases for J; bases not matched to a gene: 1. Germline V CDR1 and CDR2: SGHTA, FQGNSA. The CDR3 runs 12 residues. The CDR3 reads CASSRTGYEQYF. As DNA, the CDR3 is TGTGCCAGCAGCAGGACAGGGTACGAGCAGTACTTC.

This rearrangement joins TRBV7-6 to TRBJ2-3; 9 nucleotides line up with TRBD1. The germline V gene encodes CDR1 SGHVS and CDR2 FNYEAQ. CDR3 size: 14 residues. Trimming took 5 bases from V and 6 from J; bases not matched to a gene: 6. DNA of the CDR3: TGTGCCAGCAGCCAAGGGACAGGGTCGGATACGCAGTATTTT. Translated, it gives CASSQGTGSDTQYF.

The chain is built from TRBV19 and TRBJ1-1; D is unclear. Germline V gene sequence: CDR1 LNHDA, CDR2 SQIVND (reference sequence). Trimming left V 6 bases short and J 3 bases short, with 5 bases between. The CDR3 totals 11 residues. This CDR3 reads CASRRDTEAFF. CDR3 sequence (DNA): TGTGCCAGTAGACGGGACACTGAAGCTTTCTTT.

CDR3 amino acids: CASRVGRRFPYEQYF. The CDR3 DNA reads as TGTGCCAGCAGGGTGGGGCGGCGGTTCCCCTACGAGCAGTACTTC. The chain is built from TRBV28 and TRBJ2-7, with a possible D match to TRBD1 (5 bases). Trimming took 6 bases from V and 2 from J, leaving 17 bases between them. Germline CDR1 MDHEN, CDR2 SYDVKM. The CDR3 is 15 residues long.

The V gene is TRBV4-2, the J gene TRBJ2-7; the D gene is possibly TRBD1 (6 bases). Trimming removed 0 bases from V and 7 bases from J, with 10 bases in between. Per germline, CDR1 LGHNA and CDR2 YNFKEQ. The CDR3 is made up of 13 amino acids. The CDR3 nucleotides read TGTGCCAGCAGCCAAGATTTGGACAGTGAGCAGTACTTC. Translation: CASSQDLDSEQYF.

The rearrangement uses TRBV7-8 and TRBJ2-7; 10 nucleotides align to TRBD2. Germline V gene sequence: CDR1 SGHVS, CDR2 FQNEAQ. V shed 3 bases, J shed 7 bases, and the junction held 6 bases outside the gene matches. The CDR3 runs to 14 residues. The CDR3, as DNA: TGTGCCAGCAGCTTGCCGGGACTAGCGCGGGAGCAGTACTTC. Translated, it gives CASSLPGLAREQYF.

As to this clone: At one boundary the junction diverges from the germline segment, which might be a read error. The chain couples TRBV7-3 to TRBJ1-2, with a possible D match to TRBD1 (6 bases). CDR3 length equals 15 residues. CDR1 is SGHTA and CDR2 is FQGTGA in the germline V gene. The DNA of the CDR3 is TGTGCCAGCAGGTTAACCCCCGGGACATCTGATGGCTACACCTTC. It translates to CASRLTPGTSDGYTF.

This clone was detected a few times. This rearrangement joins TRBV25-1 to TRBJ1-1; D perhaps matches TRBD1 (5 bases). There are 13 residues in the CDR3. V was clipped by 1 base and J by 7 bases, with 10 bases between them. Germline values: CDR1 MGHDK, CDR2 SYGVNS. Here the CDR3 reads CASSEWAQGEAFF. CDR3 nucleotides: TGTGCCAGCAGTGAATGGGCTCAGGGTGAAGCTTTCTTT.

This chain joins TRBV7-2 and TRBJ1-3, with TRBD1 as a possible D gene (5 bases). This CDR3 is 14 amino acids long. V was cut by 3 bases and J by 3 bases, with 9 bases left in between. From germline, CDR1 is SGHTA and CDR2 FQGNSA. CDR3 sequence (DNA): TGTGCCAGCAGCTTGGGGGGGTATGGAAACACCATATATTTT. This gives the protein CASSLGGYGNTIYF.

The CDR3 loop reads CASSFRTGTGGQPQHF. In DNA form, the CDR3 reads TGTGCCAGCAGTTTTCGGACAGGGACCGGGGGACAGCCCCAGCATTTT. V gene TRBV28 combines with J gene TRBJ1-5, with 8 bases fitting TRBD1. Trimming at V came to 3 bases and at J to 7 bases, leaving 11 bases not matched to a gene. The CDR3 extends over 16 amino acids. CDR1 and CDR2 (germline): MDHEN, SYDVKM. Looking up the rest from reference TRBV28 and TRBJ1-5 gives the full variable domain: DVKVTQSSRYLVKRTGEKVFLECVQDMDHENMFWYRQDPGLGLRLIYFSYDVKMKEKGDIPEGYSVSREKKERFSLILESASTNQTSMYLCASSFRTGTGGQPQHFGDGTRLSIL.

The chain links TRBV18 to TRBJ1-4; unclear D gene. From germline, CDR1 is KGHSH and CDR2 LQKENI. Trimming removed 3 bases from V and 1 base from J, with 6 bases in between. The CDR3 extends over 14 amino acids. The CDR3 region is CASSPRGTNEKLFF. The CDR3, as DNA: TGTGCCAGCTCACCCCGCGGAACTAATGAAAAACTGTTTTTT.

Here the CDR3 reads CASSIGGGAGELFF. Here the CDR3 DNA reads TGTGCCAGTAGTATCGGAGGGGGCGCCGGGGAGCTGTTTTTT. J is TRBJ2-2 and V is TRBV19; TRBD1 might be the D (7 bases). Germline CDR1 LNHDA, CDR2 SQIVND (reference sequence). V lost 3 bases, J lost 6 bases, and 11 bases lay in between. This CDR3 region has 14 residues.

This clone appeared a single time. The J gene is TRBJ1-2, the V gene TRBV7-8; 8 bases are a match to TRBD1. CDR3 length: 14 amino acids. The trim removed 0 bases at V and 4 bases at J, leaving 1 base unmatched. Germline V gene data show CDR1 as SGHVS and CDR2 as FQNEAQ. The CDR3 DNA reads as TGTGCCAGCAGCTTAGCAGACAGGGGCTATGGCTACACCTTC. This gives the protein CASSLADRGYGYTF.

This clone is a singleton in its sample. V gene TRBV5-4 combines with J gene TRBJ2-2; a weak D match, TRBD1 (6 bases). CDR3 size: 15 residues. Germline lookup yields CDR1 SGHNT and CDR2 YYREEE (reference sequence). With 2 bases removed from V and 6 bases from J, the gap between germline ends came to 14 bases. DNA for the CDR3: TGTGCCAGCAGCTTTGTACAGGGAATCGCCGGGGAGCTGTTTTTT. Translating gives CASSFVQGIAGELFF.

The chain joins TRBV5-8 to TRBJ1-5, with D possibly TRBD1 on 6 matching bases. CDR3 length: 16 amino acids. Trimming took 6 bases from V and 2 from J, leaving 18 bases between them. Germline values: CDR1 SGHTS, CDR2 YDEGEE. The CDR3 region is CASTGPQGVGNQPQHF. The CDR3 nucleotides are TGTGCCAGCACCGGCCCACAGGGAGTGGGCAATCAGCCCCAGCATTTT.

The V call is TRBV28, the J call TRBJ1-2; the D is unclear. The CDR3 is made up of 11 amino acids. CDR1 is MDHEN and CDR2 is SYDVKM in the germline V gene. V was cut by 4 bases and J by 5 bases, with 5 bases left in between. The CDR3 loop reads CASSWEYGYTF. The CDR3 DNA follows: TGTGCCAGCAGTTGGGAGTATGGCTACACCTTC.

Points on this clone: A read error may account for a junction end that differs from germline. Here the CDR3 reads CAWSSLKELFF. Here the CDR3 DNA reads TGTGCCTGGAGTAGTCTTAAGGAGTTGTTTTTT. The chain links TRBV30 to TRBJ2-2; D is unresolved. The germline V gene has CDR1 GTSNPN and CDR2 SVGIG (reference sequence). This CDR3 is built from 11 residues.